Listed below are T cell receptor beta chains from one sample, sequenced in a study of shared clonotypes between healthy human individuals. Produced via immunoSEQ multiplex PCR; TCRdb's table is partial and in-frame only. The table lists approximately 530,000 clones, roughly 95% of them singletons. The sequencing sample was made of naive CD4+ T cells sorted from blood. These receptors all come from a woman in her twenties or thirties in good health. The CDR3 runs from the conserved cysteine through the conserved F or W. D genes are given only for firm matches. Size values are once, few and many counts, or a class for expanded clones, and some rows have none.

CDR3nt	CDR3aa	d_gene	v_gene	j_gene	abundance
TGTGCCAGCAGCCCCCCTATGGGTACTATTGAGCAGTTCTTC	CASSPPMGTIEQFF	-	TRBV11-2	TRBJ2-1	once
TGTGCCAGCAGCGTAGCAAGTGACTATGGCTACACCTTC	CASSVASDYGYTF	-	TRBV9	TRBJ1-2	-
TGCGCCAGCAGCCCTACCGGAAGCGGGCGGGGAAACACCGGGGAGCTGTTTTTT	CASSPTGSGRGNTGELFF	-	TRBV5-1	TRBJ2-2	-
TGTGCCAGCAGCCCCCTGGGGGGCGGGGGGAGGTACAATGAGCAGTTCTTC	CASSPLGGGGRYNEQFF	TRBD2	TRBV5-6	TRBJ2-1	-
TGTGCCAGCAGACCCGCGGGGGCTGAAGCTTTCTTT	CASRPAGAEAFF	-	TRBV5-4	TRBJ1-1	-
TGTGCCAGCAGACATAAGCCGCTAGCTTCCCAAAAGTACTACAATGAGCAGTTCTTC	CASRHKPLASQKYYNEQFF	-	TRBV21-1	TRBJ2-1	once
TGTGCCAGCAGCGAACAGGGGAACACTGAAGCTTTCTTT	CASSEQGNTEAFF	-	TRBV11-2	TRBJ1-1	-
TGTGCCAGCAGCCACCGAGGGAGCGGCCAAGAGACCCAGTACTTC	CASSHRGSGQETQYF	-	TRBV16	TRBJ2-5	-
TGCGCCAGCAGACCCTTCGGCCCCCAAGAGACCCAGTACTTC	CASRPFGPQETQYF	-	TRBV5-1	TRBJ2-5	-
TGCGCCAGCAGCTTACTCGAGAGGAGCGGCTACACCTTC	CASSLLERSGYTF	-	TRBV5-1	TRBJ1-2	-
TGTGCCAGCAGTTACTCGCAAGGACAGGGACATGGCTACACCTTC	CASSYSQGQGHGYTF	TRBD1	TRBV6-5	TRBJ1-2	-
TGTGCCAGCAGTTACGGGGGCCCGTCCTATGGCTACACCTTC	CASSYGGPSYGYTF	-	TRBV6-5	TRBJ1-2	-
TGCGCCAGCAGACAGGGTCAATCCTCTGGGGCCAACGTCCTGACTTTC	CASRQGQSSGANVLTF	-	TRBV10-2	TRBJ2-6	-
TGTGCCAGCAGTCACTTGGGACAGGGCAATGGCTACACCTTC	CASSHLGQGNGYTF	TRBD1	TRBV6-5	TRBJ1-2	-
TGTGCCAGCAGTCCCCTAGCGGGAGTTAAAGATACGCAGTATTTT	CASSPLAGVKDTQYF	TRBD2	TRBV5-4	TRBJ2-3	-
TGCGCCAGCAGCTTGGACCGGCCCGGAAGACCGCATACGCAGTATTTT	CASSLDRPGRPHTQYF	-	TRBV5-1	TRBJ2-3	-
TGTGCCAGCAGCCAAGCTAGGGGGCGGAACACTGAAGCTTTCTTT	CASSQARGRNTEAFF	TRBD1	TRBV14	TRBJ1-1	-
TGTGCCATCAGTTTGGAGACAGGGAGTGGCTACACCTTC	CAISLETGSGYTF	TRBD1	TRBV10-3	TRBJ1-2	-
TGCGCCAGCAGCAAAAAACAGAGCGGAACCGAGCAGTTCTTC	CASSKKQSGTEQFF	-	TRBV5-1	TRBJ2-1	few
TGTGCCAGCAGTGCCGGACAGCCTATCTCCTACGAGCAGTACTTC	CASSAGQPISYEQYF	-	TRBV28	TRBJ2-7	-
TGTGCCAGCAGTTACTCGCGGGAGTTAGCCTACGAGCAGTACTTC	CASSYSRELAYEQYF	TRBD2	TRBV6-5	TRBJ2-7	-
TGTGCCAGCAGCTTATTATCGCGGAACGACTACGAGCAGTACTTC	CASSLLSRNDYEQYF	-	TRBV11-2	TRBJ2-7	-
TGCGCCAGCAGCCAAGCGACGGTGAACACTGAAGCTTTCTTT	CASSQATVNTEAFF	-	TRBV4-1	TRBJ1-1	-
TGTGCCAGCAGTCAGGAGAGACGTTACAATGAGCAGTTCTTC	CASSQERRYNEQFF	-	TRBV28	TRBJ2-1	-
TGTGCCAGCGGAGCAGGGGCGGGCAATCAGCCCCAGCATTTT	CASGAGAGNQPQHF	-	TRBV2	TRBJ1-5	-
TGCAGTGCGTGGGGCGCCGGGGAGCTGTTTTTT	CSAWGAGELFF	-	TRBV20-1	TRBJ2-2	-
TGTGCCTGGAGTGGACAGGGCAATTCACCCCTCCACTTT	CAWSGQGNSPLHF	TRBD1	TRBV30	TRBJ1-6	-
TGTGCCAGCAGTGAAGGGGACAGATCCTACGAGCAGTACTTC	CASSEGDRSYEQYF	TRBD1	TRBV6-1	TRBJ2-7	-
TGCAGCGCCCGAAGCCGCGATCAGCCCCAGCATTTT	CSARSRDQPQHF	-	TRBV29-1	TRBJ1-5	-
TGTGCCAGCAGTTATAGGACAGGGGGCGACACTGAAGCTTTCTTT	CASSYRTGGDTEAFF	TRBD1	TRBV28	TRBJ1-1	-
TGCGCCAGCAGCTTAAGACAGGCCGGGGGTGAAAAACTGTTTTTT	CASSLRQAGGEKLFF	-	TRBV5-1	TRBJ1-4	-
TGTGCCAGCAGGCCTAGGGACTTCTTCTATGGCTACACCTTC	CASRPRDFFYGYTF	-	TRBV6-5	TRBJ1-2	-
TGTGCCAGCAGTGATTGGAAGAACAATGAGCAGTTCTTC	CASSDWKNNEQFF	-	TRBV6-5	TRBJ2-1	-
TGTGCCAGCTCACTCGGGACAGGACACTACGAGCAGTACTTC	CASSLGTGHYEQYF	TRBD1	TRBV28	TRBJ2-7	once
TGTGCCAGCAGCACCAAAGGGGCGGGAGGGGACAATGAGCAGTTCTTC	CASSTKGAGGDNEQFF	TRBD2	TRBV13	TRBJ2-1	-
TGTGCCAGCAGCGTGGGCCGTTACAATGAGCAGTTCTTC	CASSVGRYNEQFF	-	TRBV11-3	TRBJ2-1	-
TGTGCCAGCAGCGATGAGGACTACCTCTACAATGAGCAGTTCTTC	CASSDEDYLYNEQFF	-	TRBV9	TRBJ2-1	-
TGTGCCAGCTCACCGTCCGGAACTACTGAAAAACTGTTTTTT	CASSPSGTTEKLFF	-	TRBV18	TRBJ1-4	-
TGCGCCAGCAGCTTGGCCTCAGCGCTAGCGGGCCGGGAGACCCAGTACTTC	CASSLASALAGRETQYF	TRBD2	TRBV5-1	TRBJ2-5	-
TGTGCCAGCAGCTTTAACAGGGGTCGCACTGAAGCTTTCTTT	CASSFNRGRTEAFF	TRBD1	TRBV7-2	TRBJ1-1	-
TGTGCCAGCAGTCCCCGAAGGGCGGTGGAGACCCAGTACTTC	CASSPRRAVETQYF	-	TRBV27	TRBJ2-5	-
TGTGCCAGCAGCTTCGGGAGTAGCGGGAGTCACAATGAGCAGTTCTTC	CASSFGSSGSHNEQFF	TRBD2	TRBV11-3	TRBJ2-1	-
TGTGCCAGCTCGGGACTAGCGGCAACAACCACCTACGAGCAGTACTTC	CASSGLAATTTYEQYF	TRBD2	TRBV6-6	TRBJ2-7	-
TGTGCCAGCAGCAGAAGGACTAGCGGACGCTACACAGATACGCAGTATTTT	CASSRRTSGRYTDTQYF	TRBD2	TRBV13	TRBJ2-3	-
TGTGCTAGTGGTTTTGGGGGAGCGGGGTACACAGATACGCAGTATTTT	CASGFGGAGYTDTQYF	TRBD2	TRBV12-5	TRBJ2-3	-
TGTGCCAGCAGCTCGGGTTTACAGGGGGGTAGCAATCAGCCCCAGCATTTT	CASSSGLQGGSNQPQHF	TRBD1	TRBV5-8	TRBJ1-5	once
TGTGCCAGCAGCGTAGTGTCAGCGGGAGTAAACGAGCAGTACTTC	CASSVVSAGVNEQYF	TRBD2	TRBV9	TRBJ2-7	-
TGTGCCAGCAGTGAAGCGTTTGGTTTTTGGGACAGGGGAGACACTGAAGCTTTCTTT	CASSEAFGFWDRGDTEAFF	TRBD1	TRBV6-1	TRBJ1-1	-
TGTGCCAGCAGCGTATTTTCTCCCGGGGAGCTGTTTTTT	CASSVFSPGELFF	-	TRBV9	TRBJ2-2	few
TGTGCCACCCTGGACAGGGGGGTTAGCGAGCAGTACTTC	CATLDRGVSEQYF	TRBD1	TRBV10-3	TRBJ2-7	-
TGTGCCAGCAGCGCCGATAAGAACACTGAAGCTTTCTTT	CASSADKNTEAFF	-	TRBV9	TRBJ1-1	-